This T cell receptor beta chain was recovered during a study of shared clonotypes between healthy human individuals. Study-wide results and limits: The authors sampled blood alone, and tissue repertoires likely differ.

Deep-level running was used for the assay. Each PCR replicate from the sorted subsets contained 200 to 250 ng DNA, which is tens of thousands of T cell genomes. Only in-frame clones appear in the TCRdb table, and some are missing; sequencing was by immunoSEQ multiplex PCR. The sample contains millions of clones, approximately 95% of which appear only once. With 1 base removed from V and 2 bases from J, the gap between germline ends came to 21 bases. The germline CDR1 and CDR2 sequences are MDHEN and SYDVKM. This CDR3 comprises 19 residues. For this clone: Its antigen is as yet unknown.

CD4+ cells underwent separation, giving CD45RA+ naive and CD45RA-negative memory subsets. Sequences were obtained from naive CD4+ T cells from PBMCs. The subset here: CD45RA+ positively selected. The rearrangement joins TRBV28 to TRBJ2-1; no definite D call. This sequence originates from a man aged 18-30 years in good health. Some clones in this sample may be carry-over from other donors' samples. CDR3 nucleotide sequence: TGTGCCAGCAGTTTATATATCGTAGCTCGGCAGACCACCTACAATGAGCAGTTCTTC. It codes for CASSLYIVARQTTYNEQFF.